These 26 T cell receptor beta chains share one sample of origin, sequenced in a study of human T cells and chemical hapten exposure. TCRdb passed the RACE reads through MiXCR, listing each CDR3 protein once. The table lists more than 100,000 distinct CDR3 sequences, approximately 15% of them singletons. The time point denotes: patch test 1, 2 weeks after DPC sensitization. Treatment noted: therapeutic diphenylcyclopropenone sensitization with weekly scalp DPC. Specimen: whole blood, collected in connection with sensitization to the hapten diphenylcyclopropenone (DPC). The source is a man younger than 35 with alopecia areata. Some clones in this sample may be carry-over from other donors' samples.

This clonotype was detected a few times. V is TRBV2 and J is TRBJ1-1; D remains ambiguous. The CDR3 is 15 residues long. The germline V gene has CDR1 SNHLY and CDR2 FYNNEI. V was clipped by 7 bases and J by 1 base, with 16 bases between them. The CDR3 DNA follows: TGTGCCAGCAAACTTCCTGGGGATTGGAACACTGAAGCTTTCTTT. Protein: CASKLPGDWNTEAFF.

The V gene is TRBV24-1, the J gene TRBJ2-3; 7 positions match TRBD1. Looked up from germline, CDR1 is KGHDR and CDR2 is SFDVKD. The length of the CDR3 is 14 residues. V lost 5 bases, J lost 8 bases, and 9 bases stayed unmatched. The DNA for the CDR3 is TGTGCCACCAGTGTTACAGGGGAGAGTGCTACGCAGTATTTT. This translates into CATSVTGESATQYF.

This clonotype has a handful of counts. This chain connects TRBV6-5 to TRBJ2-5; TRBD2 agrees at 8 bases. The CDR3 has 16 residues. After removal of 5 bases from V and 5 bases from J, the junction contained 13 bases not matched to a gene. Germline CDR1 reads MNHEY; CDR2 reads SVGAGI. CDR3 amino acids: CASSIFIAGPEETQYF. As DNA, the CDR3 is TGTGCCAGCAGTATCTTTATAGCGGGGCCGGAGGAGACCCAGTACTTC.

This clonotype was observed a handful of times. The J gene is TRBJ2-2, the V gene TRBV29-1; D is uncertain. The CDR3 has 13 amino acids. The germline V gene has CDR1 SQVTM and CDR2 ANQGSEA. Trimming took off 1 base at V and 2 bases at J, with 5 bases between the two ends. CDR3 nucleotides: TGCAGCGTTGAAGGACACAACACCGGGGAGCTGTTTTTT. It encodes CSVEGHNTGELFF.

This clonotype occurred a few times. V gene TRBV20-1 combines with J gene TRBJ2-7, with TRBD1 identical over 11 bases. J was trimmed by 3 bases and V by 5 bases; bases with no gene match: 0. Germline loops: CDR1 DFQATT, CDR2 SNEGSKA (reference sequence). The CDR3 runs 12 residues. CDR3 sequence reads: CSAGTGGYEQYF. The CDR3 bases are TGCAGTGCTGGGACAGGGGGCTACGAGCAGTACTTC.

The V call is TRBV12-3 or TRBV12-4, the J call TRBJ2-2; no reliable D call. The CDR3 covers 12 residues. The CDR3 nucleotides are TGTGCAGTTCTAGGCAGGACCGGGGAGCTGTTTTTT. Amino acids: CAVLGRTGELFF.

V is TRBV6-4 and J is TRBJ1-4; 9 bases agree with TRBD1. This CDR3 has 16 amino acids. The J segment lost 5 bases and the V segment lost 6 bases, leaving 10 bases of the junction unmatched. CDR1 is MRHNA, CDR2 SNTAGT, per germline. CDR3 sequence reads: CASSGPGTGRNEKLFF. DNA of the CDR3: TGTGCCAGCAGCGGGCCCGGGACAGGGCGGAATGAAAAACTGTTTTTT.

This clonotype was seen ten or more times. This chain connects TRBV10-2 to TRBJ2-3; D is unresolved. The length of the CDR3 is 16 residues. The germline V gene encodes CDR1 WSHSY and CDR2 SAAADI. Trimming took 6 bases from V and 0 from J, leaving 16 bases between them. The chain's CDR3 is CASSSLVPKSTDTQYF. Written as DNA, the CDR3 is TGCGCCAGCAGCTCGCTAGTTCCCAAAAGCACAGATACGCAGTATTTT.

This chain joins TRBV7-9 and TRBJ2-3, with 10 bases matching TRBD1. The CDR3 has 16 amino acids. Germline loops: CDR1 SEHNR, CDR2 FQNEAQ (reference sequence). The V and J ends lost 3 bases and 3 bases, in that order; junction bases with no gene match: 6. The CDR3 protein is CASSLSPGQGTDTQYF. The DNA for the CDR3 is TGTGCCAGCAGCTTGTCCCCGGGACAGGGGACAGATACGCAGTATTTT.

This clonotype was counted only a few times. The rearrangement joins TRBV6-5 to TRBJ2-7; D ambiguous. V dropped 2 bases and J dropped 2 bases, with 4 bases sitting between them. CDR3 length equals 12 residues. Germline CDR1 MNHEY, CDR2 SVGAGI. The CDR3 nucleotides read TGTGCCAGCAGTTACCAGGCCTACGAGCAGTACGTC. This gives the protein CASSYQAYEQYV.

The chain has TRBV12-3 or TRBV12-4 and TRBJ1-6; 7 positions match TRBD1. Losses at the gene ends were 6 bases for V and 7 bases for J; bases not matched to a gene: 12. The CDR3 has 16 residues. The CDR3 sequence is CASRLGGTVINSPLHF. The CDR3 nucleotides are TGTGCCAGCAGACTAGGGGGGACAGTGATCAATTCACCCCTCCACTTT.

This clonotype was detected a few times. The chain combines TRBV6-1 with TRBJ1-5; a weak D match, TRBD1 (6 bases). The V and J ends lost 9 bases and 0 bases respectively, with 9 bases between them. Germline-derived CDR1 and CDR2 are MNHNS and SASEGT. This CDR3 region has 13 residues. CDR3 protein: CASGQSSNQPQHF. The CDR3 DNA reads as TGTGCCAGTGGACAGTCTAGCAATCAGCCCCAGCATTTT.

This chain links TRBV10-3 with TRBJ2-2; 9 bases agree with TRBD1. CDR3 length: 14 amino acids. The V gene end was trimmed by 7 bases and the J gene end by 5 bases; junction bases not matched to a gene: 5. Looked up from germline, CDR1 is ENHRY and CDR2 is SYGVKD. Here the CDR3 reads CAITADRGTGELFF. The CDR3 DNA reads TGTGCCATCACCGCGGACAGGGGAACCGGGGAGCTGTTTTTT.

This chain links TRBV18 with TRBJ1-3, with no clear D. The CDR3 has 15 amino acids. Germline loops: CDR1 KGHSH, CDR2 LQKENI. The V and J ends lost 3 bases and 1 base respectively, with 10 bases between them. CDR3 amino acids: CASSPMVLSGNTIYF. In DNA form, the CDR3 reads TGTGCCAGCTCACCCATGGTCCTTTCTGGAAACACCATATATTTT.

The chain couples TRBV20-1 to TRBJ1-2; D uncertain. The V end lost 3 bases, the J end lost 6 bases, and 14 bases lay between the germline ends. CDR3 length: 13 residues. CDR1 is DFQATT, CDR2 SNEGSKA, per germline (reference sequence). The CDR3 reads CSASWAYANGYTF. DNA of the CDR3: TGCAGTGCTAGTTGGGCGTACGCTAATGGCTACACCTTC.

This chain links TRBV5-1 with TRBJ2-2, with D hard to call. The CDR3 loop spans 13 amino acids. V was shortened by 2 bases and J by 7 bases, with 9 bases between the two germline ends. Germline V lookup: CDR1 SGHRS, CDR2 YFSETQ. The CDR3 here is CASSLADNGELFF. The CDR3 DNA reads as TGCGCCAGCAGCTTAGCAGATAACGGGGAGCTGTTTTTT.

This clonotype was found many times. The CDR3 region is CASSHRWSGGASGELFF. The CDR3 nucleotides are TGTGCCAGCAGCCACCGTTGGAGCGGGGGGGCGTCCGGGGAGCTGTTTTTT. The rearrangement links TRBV11-2 to TRBJ2-2, with 10 bases fitting TRBD2. The germline CDR1 and CDR2 sequences are SGHAT and FQNNGV. The CDR3 covers 17 residues. V was clipped by 5 bases and J by 6 bases; unmatched bases: 12.

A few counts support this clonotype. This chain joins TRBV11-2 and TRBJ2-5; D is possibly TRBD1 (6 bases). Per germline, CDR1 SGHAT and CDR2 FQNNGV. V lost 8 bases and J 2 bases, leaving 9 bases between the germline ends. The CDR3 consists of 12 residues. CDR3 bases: TGTGCCAGCGGGACATCACAAGAGACCCAGTACTTC. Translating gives CASGTSQETQYF. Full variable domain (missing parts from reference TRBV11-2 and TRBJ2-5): EAGVAQSPRYKIIEKRQSVAFWCNPISGHATLYWYQQILGQGPKLLIQFQNNGVVDDSQLPKDRFSAERLKGVDSTLKIQPAKLEDSAVYLCASGTSQETQYFGPGTRLLVL.

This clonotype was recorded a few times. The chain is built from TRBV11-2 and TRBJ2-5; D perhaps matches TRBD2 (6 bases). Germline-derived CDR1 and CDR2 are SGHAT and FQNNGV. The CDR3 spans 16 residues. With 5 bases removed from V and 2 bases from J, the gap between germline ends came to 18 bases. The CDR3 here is CASSLRRSSGQETQYF. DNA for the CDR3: TGTGCCAGCAGCCTCCGACGATCGAGCGGGCAAGAGACCCAGTACTTC.

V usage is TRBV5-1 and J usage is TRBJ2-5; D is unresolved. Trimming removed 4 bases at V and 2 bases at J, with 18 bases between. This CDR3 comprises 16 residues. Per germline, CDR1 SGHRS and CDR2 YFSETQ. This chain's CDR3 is CASSPRQQYAQETQYF. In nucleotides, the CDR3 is TGCGCCAGCAGCCCAAGGCAGCAATACGCTCAAGAGACCCAGTACTTC.

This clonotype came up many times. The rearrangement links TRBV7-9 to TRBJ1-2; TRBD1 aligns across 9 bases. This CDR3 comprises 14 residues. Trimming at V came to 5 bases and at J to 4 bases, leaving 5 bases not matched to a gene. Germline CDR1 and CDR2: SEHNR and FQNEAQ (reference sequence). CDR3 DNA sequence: TGTGCCAGCAGCCGGACAGGGGCGGGCTATGGCTACACCTTC. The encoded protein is CASSRTGAGYGYTF.

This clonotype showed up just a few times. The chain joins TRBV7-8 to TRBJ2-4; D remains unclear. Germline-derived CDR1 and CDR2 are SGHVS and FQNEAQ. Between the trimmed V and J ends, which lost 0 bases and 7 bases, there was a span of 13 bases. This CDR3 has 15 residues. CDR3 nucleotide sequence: TGTGCCAGCAGCTTAGCGCCGGACCTGGGGAACATTCAGTACTTC. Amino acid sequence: CASSLAPDLGNIQYF.

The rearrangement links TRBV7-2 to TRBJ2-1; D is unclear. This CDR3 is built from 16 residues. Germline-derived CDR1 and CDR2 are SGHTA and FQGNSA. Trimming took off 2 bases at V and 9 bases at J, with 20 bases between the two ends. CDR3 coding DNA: TGTGCCAGCAGCTTACTATCGACTTCGCCAGAGACTGAGCAGTTCTTC. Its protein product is CASSLLSTSPETEQFF.

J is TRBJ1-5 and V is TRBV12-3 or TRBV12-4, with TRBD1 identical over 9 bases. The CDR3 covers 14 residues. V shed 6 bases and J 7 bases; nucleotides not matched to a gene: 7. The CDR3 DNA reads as TGTGCCAGCAGGCGGGACAGGGTCGGACAGCCCCAGCATTTT. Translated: CASRRDRVGQPQHF.

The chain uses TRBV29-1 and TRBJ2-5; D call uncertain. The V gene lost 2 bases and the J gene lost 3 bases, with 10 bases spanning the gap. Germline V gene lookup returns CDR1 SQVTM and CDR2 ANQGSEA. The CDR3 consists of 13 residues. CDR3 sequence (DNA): TGCAGCGTTGAAAGGCAGACCAAAGAGACCCAGTACTTC. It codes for CSVERQTKETQYF.

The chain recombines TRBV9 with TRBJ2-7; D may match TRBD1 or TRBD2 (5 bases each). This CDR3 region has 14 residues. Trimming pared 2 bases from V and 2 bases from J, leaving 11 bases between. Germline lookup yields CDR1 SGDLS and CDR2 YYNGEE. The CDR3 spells CASSVRDGTYEQYF. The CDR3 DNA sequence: TGTGCCAGCAGCGTGAGGGACGGTACCTACGAGCAGTACTTC.